This T cell receptor beta chain was sequenced during a study of T cell repertoires in cytomegalovirus infection. Study overall: Both CMV infection and a matching HLA type were indicated by public TCR beta signatures. Regarding the study as a whole: HLA-C-restricted CMV-specific TCR beta clonotypes prevailed in the ex vivo response.

Per the germline V gene, CDR1 is SGHTA and CDR2 is FQGNSA. V dropped 1 base and J dropped 5 bases, with 12 bases sitting between them. The CDR3 loop spans 15 amino acids. TCRdb reprocessed the reads via MiXCR and lists one record per CDR3 protein. The sample has approximately 700,000 distinct CDR3 sequences, less than 40% seen once; the top ten hold about 2.8%. This clonotype was observed a few times. Its antigen is unknown. This TCR was sampled from a human donor in good health (CMV status not recorded). Some clones in this sample may be carry-over from other donors' samples. The chain combines TRBV7-2 with TRBJ1-5; possible D gene TRBD1, 6 bases. Sequencing was done on a sample of PBMCs. The CDR3 DNA reads as TGTGCCAGCAGCTTAGGGCGGACAGTCCATCAGCCCCAGCATTTT. This gives the protein CASSLGRTVHQPQHF.